This TCR beta chain is drawn from a study of blood T cells in healthy people across ages. Background on the study: About one barcoded beta molecule was captured per two T cells (by template switching).

PCR was performed a second time for about 7 to 11 cycles using a sample-barcoded 5' primer and a J-beta primer mix. Each sample provided no less than 2.5 million CDR3-containing paired-end reads. Using its own MiXCR run on the 5' RACE reads, TCRdb lists one record per CDR3 protein. The data contain roughly 640,000 distinct CDR3 sequences, under 30% of them singletons. This clonotype was obtained from a woman over 75 in good health. Sequences were obtained from blood.

The CDR3 loop reads CASRALGTSYEQYF. The DNA for the CDR3 is TGTGCCAGCAGGGCGTTAGGGACCTCCTACGAGCAGTACTTC. The V and J genes are TRBV2 and TRBJ2-7; D might be TRBD1 or TRBD2, each matching 5 bases. Trimming stripped 6 bases from V and 0 bases from J, with 12 bases between. The CDR3 loop spans 14 amino acids. Germline CDR1 SNHLY, CDR2 FYNNEI.